This T cell receptor beta chain originates from a study of blood T cells in healthy people across ages. For the study at large: Per two T cells, about one barcoded beta molecule was captured through template switching.

Next came a second PCR, run for about 7 to 12 cycles, which used a sample-barcoded 5' primer along with a J-beta primer mix. TCRdb used MiXCR to reprocess the 5' RACE reads, holding one entry per CDR3 protein. The table has about 780,000 distinct CDR3 sequences, 46% seen once. Study outcomes and limitations: Any changes in expanded clonotypes were possibly confounded, as donor CMV status remained unknown. Across the age range, TCR beta diversity per million T cells fell in a roughly linear way.

CDR3 length: 13 amino acids. V was trimmed by 6 bases and J by 1 base, leaving 9 bases between them. Drawn from each donor were ten milliliters of peripheral blood. Concerning this clonotype: Its specificity is not known. A read error is possible here, since a much larger clone lies one base away.

Specimen: blood. This clonotype was sampled from an elderly man in good health. This rearrangement joins TRBV12-3 or TRBV12-4 to TRBJ2-5, with TRBD2 as a possible D gene (6 bases). The CDR3 sequence is CASRPSVQETQYF. Here the CDR3 DNA reads TGTGCCAGCAGGCCTAGCGTCCAAGAGACCCAGTACTTC.